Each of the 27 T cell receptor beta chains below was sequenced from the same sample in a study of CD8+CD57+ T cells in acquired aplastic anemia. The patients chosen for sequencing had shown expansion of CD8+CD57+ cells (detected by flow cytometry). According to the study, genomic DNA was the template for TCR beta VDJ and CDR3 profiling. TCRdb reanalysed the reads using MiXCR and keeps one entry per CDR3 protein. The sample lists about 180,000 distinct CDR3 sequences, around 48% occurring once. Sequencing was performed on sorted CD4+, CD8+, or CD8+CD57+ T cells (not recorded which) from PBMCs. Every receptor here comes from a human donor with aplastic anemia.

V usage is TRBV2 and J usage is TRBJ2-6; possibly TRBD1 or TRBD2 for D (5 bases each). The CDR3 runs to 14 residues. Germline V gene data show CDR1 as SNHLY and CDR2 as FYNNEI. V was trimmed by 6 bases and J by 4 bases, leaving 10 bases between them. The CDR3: CASSQGPGANVLTF. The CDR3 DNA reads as TGTGCCAGCAGCCAGGGACCCGGGGCCAACGTCCTGACTTTC. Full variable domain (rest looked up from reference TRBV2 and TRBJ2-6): EPEVTQTPSHQVTQMGQEVILRCVPISNHLYFYWYRQILGQKVEFLVSFYNNEISEKSEIFDDQFSVERPDGSNFTLKIRSTKLEDSAMYFCASSQGPGANVLTFGAGSRLTVL.

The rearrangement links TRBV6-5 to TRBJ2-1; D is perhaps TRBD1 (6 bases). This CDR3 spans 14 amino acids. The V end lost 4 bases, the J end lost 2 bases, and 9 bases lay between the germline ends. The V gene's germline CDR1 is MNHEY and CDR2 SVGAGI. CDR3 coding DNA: TGTGCCAGCAGTTCGGGACACACCTACAATGAGCAGTTCTTC. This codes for CASSSGHTYNEQFF.

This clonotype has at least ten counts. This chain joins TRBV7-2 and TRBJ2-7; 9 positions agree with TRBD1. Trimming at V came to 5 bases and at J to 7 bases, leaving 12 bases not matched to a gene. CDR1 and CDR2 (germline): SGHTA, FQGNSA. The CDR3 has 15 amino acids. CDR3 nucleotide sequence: TGTGCCAGCAGCCCCTCCGGGACAGGGAGAACGGAGCAGTACTTC. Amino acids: CASSPSGTGRTEQYF.

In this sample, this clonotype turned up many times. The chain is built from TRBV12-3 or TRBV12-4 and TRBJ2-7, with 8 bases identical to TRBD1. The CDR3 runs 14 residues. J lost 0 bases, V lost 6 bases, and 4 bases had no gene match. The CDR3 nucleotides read TGTGCCAGCAGACGGACAGGGAGCTCCTACGAGCAGTACTTC. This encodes CASRRTGSSYEQYF.

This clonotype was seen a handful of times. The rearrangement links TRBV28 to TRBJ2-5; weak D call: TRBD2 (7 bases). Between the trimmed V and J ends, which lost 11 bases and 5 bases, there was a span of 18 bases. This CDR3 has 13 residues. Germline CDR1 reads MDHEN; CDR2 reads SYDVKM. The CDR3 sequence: CAGRKGGEETQYF. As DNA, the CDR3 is TGTGCCGGTAGGAAGGGGGGGGAGGAGACCCAGTACTTC. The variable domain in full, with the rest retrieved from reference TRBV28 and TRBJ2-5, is DVKVTQSSRYLVKRTGEKVFLECVQDMDHENMFWYRQDPGLGLRLIYFSYDVKMKEKGDIPEGYSVSREKKERFSLILESASTNQTSMYLCAGRKGGEETQYFGPGTRLLVL.

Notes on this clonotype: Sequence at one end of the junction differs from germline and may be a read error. CDR3 in DNA: TGCAGTGCAACCAGAACTCAGGGGGCGCCGAACTTC. Residues: CSATRTQGAPNF. The rearrangement joins TRBV20-1 to TRBJ1-2, with TRBD1 identical over 8 bases. This CDR3 has 12 amino acids. Germline V gives CDR1 DFQATT, CDR2 SNEGSKA (reference sequence).

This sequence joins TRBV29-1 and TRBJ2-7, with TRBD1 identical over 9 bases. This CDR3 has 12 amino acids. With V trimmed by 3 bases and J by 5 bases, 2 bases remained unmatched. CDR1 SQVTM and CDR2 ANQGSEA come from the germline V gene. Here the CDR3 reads CSVDRQGDEQYF. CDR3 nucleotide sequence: TGCAGCGTTGATCGACAGGGGGACGAGCAGTACTTC.

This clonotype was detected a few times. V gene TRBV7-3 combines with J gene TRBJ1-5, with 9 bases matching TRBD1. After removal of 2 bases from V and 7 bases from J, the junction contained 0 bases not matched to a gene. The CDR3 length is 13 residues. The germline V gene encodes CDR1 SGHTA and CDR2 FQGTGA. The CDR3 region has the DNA TGTGCCAGCAGCTTAGACAGGGGGCAGCCCCAGCATTTT. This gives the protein CASSLDRGQPQHF.

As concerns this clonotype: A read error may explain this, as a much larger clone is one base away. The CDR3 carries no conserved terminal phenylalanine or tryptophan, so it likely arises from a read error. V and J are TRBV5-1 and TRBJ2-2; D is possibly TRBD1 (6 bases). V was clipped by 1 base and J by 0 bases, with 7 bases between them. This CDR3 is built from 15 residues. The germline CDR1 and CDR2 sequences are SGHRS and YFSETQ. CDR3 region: CASSLRTANTGELFS. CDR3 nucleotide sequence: TGCGCCAGCAGCTTGCGGACAGCGAACACCGGGGAGCTGTTTTCT.

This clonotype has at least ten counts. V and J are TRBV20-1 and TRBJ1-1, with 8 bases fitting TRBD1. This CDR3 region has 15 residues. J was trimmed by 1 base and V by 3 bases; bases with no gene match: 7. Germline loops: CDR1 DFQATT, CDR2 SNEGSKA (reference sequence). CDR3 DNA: TGCAGTGCTAGTGGGTCAGGGGGCTCGAACACTGAAGCTTTCTTT. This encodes CSASGSGGSNTEAFF.

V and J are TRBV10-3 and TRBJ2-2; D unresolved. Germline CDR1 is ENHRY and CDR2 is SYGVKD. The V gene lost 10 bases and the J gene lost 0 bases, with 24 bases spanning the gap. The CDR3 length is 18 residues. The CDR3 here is CASSRMGRPPPNTGELFF. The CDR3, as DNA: TGTGCCAGCAGCCGGATGGGTCGTCCACCCCCGAACACCGGGGAGCTGTTTTTT.

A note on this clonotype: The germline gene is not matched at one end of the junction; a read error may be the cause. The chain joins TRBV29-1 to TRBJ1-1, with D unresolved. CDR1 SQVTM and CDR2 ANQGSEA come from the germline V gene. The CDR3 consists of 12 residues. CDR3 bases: TGCAGCGGGTACACGAAGAACACTGAAGCTCTCTTT. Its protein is CSGYTKNTEALF.

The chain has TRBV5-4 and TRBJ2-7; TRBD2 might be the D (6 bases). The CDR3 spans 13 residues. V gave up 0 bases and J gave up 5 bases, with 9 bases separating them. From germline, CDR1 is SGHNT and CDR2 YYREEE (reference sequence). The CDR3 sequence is CASSLVGLNEQYF. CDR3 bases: TGTGCCAGCAGCTTGGTGGGACTCAACGAGCAGTACTTC.

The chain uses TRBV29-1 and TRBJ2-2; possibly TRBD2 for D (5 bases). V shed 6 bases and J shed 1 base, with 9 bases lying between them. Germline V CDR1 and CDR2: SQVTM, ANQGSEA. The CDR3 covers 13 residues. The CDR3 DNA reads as TGCAGCGTATTTCGGGGGAACACCGGGGAGCTGTTTTTT. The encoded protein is CSVFRGNTGELFF.

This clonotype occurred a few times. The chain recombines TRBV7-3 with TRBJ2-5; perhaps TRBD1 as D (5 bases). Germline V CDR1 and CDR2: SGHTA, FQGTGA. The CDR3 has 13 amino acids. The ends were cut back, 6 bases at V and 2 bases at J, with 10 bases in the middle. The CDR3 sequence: CASSSQGQETQYF. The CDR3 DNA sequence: TGTGCCAGCAGTTCGCAGGGACAAGAGACCCAGTACTTC.

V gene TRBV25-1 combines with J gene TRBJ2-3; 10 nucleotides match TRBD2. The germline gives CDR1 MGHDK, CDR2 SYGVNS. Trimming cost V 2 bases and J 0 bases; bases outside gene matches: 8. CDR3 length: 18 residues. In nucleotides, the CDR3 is TGTGCCAGCAGTGAAAAGCGGGGGGGCCTGATTAGCACAGATACGCAGTATTTT. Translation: CASSEKRGGLISTDTQYF.

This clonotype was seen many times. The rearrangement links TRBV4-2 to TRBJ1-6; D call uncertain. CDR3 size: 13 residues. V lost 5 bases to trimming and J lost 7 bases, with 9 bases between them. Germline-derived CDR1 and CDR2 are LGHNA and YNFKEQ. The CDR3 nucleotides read TGTGCCAGCAGCTCCACAGTCAATTCACCCCTCCACTTT. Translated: CASSSTVNSPLHF.

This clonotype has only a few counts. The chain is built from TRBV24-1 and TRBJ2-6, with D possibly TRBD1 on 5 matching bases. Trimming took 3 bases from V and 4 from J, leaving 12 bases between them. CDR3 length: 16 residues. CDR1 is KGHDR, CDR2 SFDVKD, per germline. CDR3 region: CATSDPGFGGANVLTF. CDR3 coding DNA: TGTGCCACCAGTGATCCAGGGTTCGGGGGGGCCAACGTCCTGACTTTC.

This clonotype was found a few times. The DNA of the CDR3 is TGTGCCACCAGTACGGGACAGGGTAACCAAGAGACCCAGTACTTC. Translating it yields CATSTGQGNQETQYF. The chain uses TRBV24-1 and TRBJ2-5, with TRBD1 identical over 9 bases. The germline CDR1 and CDR2 sequences are KGHDR and SFDVKD. Unmatched junction bases numbered 4, after V lost 6 bases and J lost 0 bases. The CDR3 runs to 15 residues.

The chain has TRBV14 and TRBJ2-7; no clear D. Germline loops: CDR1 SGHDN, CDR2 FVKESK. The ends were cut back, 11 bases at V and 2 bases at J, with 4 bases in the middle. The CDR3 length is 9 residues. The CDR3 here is CASTYEQYF. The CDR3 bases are TGTGCCTCAACCTACGAGCAGTACTTC.

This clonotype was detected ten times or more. The CDR3: CASSELDEQFF. In nucleotides, the CDR3 is TGCGCCAGCAGTGAGCTGGATGAGCAGTTCTTC. V and J are TRBV10-2 and TRBJ2-1; D ambiguous. CDR1 and CDR2 from the germline V gene are WSHSY and SAAADI. This CDR3 has 11 amino acids. V was cut by 2 bases and J by 8 bases, with 4 bases left in between.

CDR3 in amino acids: CAGRQLGGGPRETQYF. CDR3 DNA sequence: TGTGCCGGGAGACAACTAGGGGGAGGGCCGCGGGAGACCCAGTACTTC. J is TRBJ2-5 and V is TRBV10-3, with D perhaps matching TRBD2 (7 bases). The germline gives CDR1 ENHRY, CDR2 SYGVKD. CDR3 size: 16 residues. The germline V and J ends were trimmed by 11 bases and 5 bases, with 27 bases remaining between them.

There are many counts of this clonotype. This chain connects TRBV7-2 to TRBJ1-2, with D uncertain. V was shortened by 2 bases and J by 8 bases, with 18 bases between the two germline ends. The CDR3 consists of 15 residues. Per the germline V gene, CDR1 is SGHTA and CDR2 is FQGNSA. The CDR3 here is CASSLNGALVGGYTF. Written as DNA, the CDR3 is TGTGCCAGCAGCTTAAACGGAGCCTTGGTTGGAGGCTACACCTTC.

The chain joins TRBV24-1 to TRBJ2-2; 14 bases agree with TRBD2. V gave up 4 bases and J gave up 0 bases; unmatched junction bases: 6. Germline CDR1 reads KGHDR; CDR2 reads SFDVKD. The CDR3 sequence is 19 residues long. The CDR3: CATSDHGTSGRPNTGELFF. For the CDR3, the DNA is TGTGCCACCAGTGACCACGGGACTAGCGGGAGACCGAACACCGGGGAGCTGTTTTTT.

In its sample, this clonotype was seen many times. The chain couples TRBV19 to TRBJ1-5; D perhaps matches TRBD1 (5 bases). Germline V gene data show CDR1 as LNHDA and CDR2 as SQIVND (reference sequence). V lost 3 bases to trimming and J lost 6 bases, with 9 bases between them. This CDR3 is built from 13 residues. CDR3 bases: TGTGCCAGTAGTATGCAGGGAGGTCAGCCCCAGCATTTT. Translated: CASSMQGGQPQHF.

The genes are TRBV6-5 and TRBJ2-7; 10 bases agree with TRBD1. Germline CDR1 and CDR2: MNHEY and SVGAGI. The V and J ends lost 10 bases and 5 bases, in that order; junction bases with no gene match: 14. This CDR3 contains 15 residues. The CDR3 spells CATSFSTGGMNEQYF. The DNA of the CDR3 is TGTGCCACCAGCTTCTCGACAGGGGGCATGAACGAGCAGTACTTC.

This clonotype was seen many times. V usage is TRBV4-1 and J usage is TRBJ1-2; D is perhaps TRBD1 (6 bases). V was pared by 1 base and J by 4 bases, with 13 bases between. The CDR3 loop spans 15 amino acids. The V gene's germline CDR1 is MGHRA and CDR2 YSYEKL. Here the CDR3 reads CASSQGVRTAYGYTF. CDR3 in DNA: TGCGCCAGCAGCCAAGGCGTCCGGACAGCCTATGGCTACACCTTC.